These 17 T cell receptor beta chains originate from one sample sequenced in a study of human T cells and chemical hapten exposure. TCRdb redid the calling of the RACE reads with MiXCR, one entry per CDR3 protein. The table records 180,000 or so distinct CDR3 sequences, 20% to 25% of them present only once. Time point defined: patch test 1, 2 weeks after DPC sensitization. Treatment specified: therapeutic diphenylcyclopropenone sensitization with weekly scalp DPC. The material was whole blood, obtained in connection with sensitization to the hapten diphenylcyclopropenone (DPC). Every receptor here comes from a woman between 45 and 65 years old with alopecia areata. Some clones in this sample may be carry-over from other donors' samples.

The genes are TRBV20-1 and TRBJ1-2, with 7 bases that match TRBD1. J was trimmed by 4 bases and V by 6 bases; bases with no gene match: 5. Germline CDR1 is DFQATT and CDR2 is SNEGSKA (reference sequence). The CDR3 runs to 12 residues. CDR3 coding DNA: TGCAGTGCAACCGGGACAGCCTATGGCTACACCTTC. Its protein is CSATGTAYGYTF.

V usage is TRBV20-1 and J usage is TRBJ2-7; 11 nucleotides match TRBD1. The J segment lost 6 bases and the V segment lost 6 bases, leaving 7 bases of the junction unmatched. The CDR3 is 13 amino acids. The germline CDR1 and CDR2 sequences are DFQATT and SNEGSKA (reference sequence). For the CDR3, the DNA is TGCAGTGCCACCGGGACAGGGGGTCGCGAGCAGTACTTC. The encoded protein is CSATGTGGREQYF.

This clonotype was counted only a few times. Here the CDR3 reads CASSQTSGSYEQYF. As DNA, the CDR3 is TGTGCCAGCAGCCAGACTAGCGGGTCCTACGAGCAGTACTTC. This chain links TRBV5-4 with TRBJ2-7, with 10 nucleotides matching TRBD2. The ends lost 4 bases at V and 1 base at J; junction bases unmatched: 2. The CDR3 loop spans 14 amino acids. Per germline, CDR1 SGHNT and CDR2 YYREEE (reference sequence).

The DNA for the CDR3 is TGCAGTGCTAGTCCTCTTCCTAGCACAGATACGCAGTATTTT. As protein: CSASPLPSTDTQYF. The V and J genes are TRBV20-1 and TRBJ2-3; D is ambiguous. Germline assignment: CDR1 DFQATT and CDR2 SNEGSKA (reference sequence). This CDR3 has 14 residues. V was cut by 3 bases and J by 0 bases, with 10 bases left in between.

The chain recombines TRBV28 with TRBJ2-2, with TRBD1 as a possible D gene (5 bases). This CDR3 is 15 amino acids long. Trimming cost V 5 bases and J 5 bases, with 15 bases left between them. Germline lookup yields CDR1 MDHEN and CDR2 SYDVKM. The CDR3: CASSNSRAMTGELFF. CDR3 in DNA: TGTGCCAGCAGTAACTCCAGGGCGATGACCGGGGAGCTGTTTTTT.

Written as DNA, the CDR3 is TGTGCCAGCAGCCCGGACAGGGGGCAGGCAGATACGCAGTATTTT. Residues: CASSPDRGQADTQYF. The rearrangement uses TRBV7-9 and TRBJ2-3; TRBD1 matches 11 bases. Germline trimming cut 5 bases from V and 4 bases from J; bases unmatched to any gene: 5. This CDR3 is built from 15 residues. From germline, CDR1 is SEHNR and CDR2 FQNEAQ (reference sequence). Using reference TRBV7-9 and TRBJ2-3 for the parts outside the CDR3, the full variable domain is DTGVSQNPRHKITKRGQNVTFRCDPISEHNRLYWYRQTLGQGPEFLTYFQNEAQLEKSRLLSDRFSAERPKGSFSTLEIQRTEQGDSAMYLCASSPDRGQADTQYFGPGTRLTVL.

The chain joins TRBV2 to TRBJ2-3, with TRBD2 as a possible D gene (5 bases). This CDR3 has 16 residues. Trimming removed 2 bases from V and 4 bases from J, with 16 bases in between. Germline values: CDR1 SNHLY, CDR2 FYNNEI. The CDR3 protein is CASSEMYGEPADTQYF. The CDR3 DNA reads TGTGCCAGCAGTGAAATGTATGGGGAGCCAGCAGATACGCAGTATTTT.

The chain couples TRBV6-5 to TRBJ2-2, with D perhaps TRBD1 (6 bases). Trimming cost V 5 bases and J 6 bases, with 16 bases left between them. Germline CDR1 MNHEY, CDR2 SVGAGI. CDR3 size: 15 residues. DNA for the CDR3: TGTGCCAGCAGTCCAATAGGGGGTCGTCCCGGGGAGCTGTTTTTT. This encodes CASSPIGGRPGELFF.

The V call is TRBV7-2, the J call TRBJ2-1; 8 bases match TRBD1. CDR1 SGHTA and CDR2 FQGNSA come from the germline V gene. The CDR3 loop spans 15 amino acids. V dropped 5 bases and J dropped 6; count of bases not matched to a gene: 9. The CDR3 DNA follows: TGTGCCAGCAGCACCCGAGGACAGGGTTCCAATGAGCAGTTCTTC. This translates into CASSTRGQGSNEQFF.

This clonotype was seen repeatedly, ten times or more. The CDR3 DNA is TGCAGCGTTGGACAGGTTGAAGGGTACGAGCAGTACTTC. It translates to CSVGQVEGYEQYF. The rearrangement links TRBV29-1 to TRBJ2-7; possible D gene TRBD1, 6 bases. V lost 4 bases to trimming and J lost 4 bases, with 14 bases between them. This CDR3 contains 13 residues. Germline V lookup: CDR1 SQVTM, CDR2 ANQGSEA.

In its sample, this clonotype was seen a few times. The chain links TRBV7-2 to TRBJ2-5; TRBD1 or TRBD2 may be the D gene (5 bases each). This CDR3 has 15 residues. Per the germline V gene, CDR1 is SGHTA and CDR2 is FQGNSA. V lost 5 bases and J lost 5, with 18 bases in between. In DNA, the CDR3 is TGTGCCAGCAGCCCCCGAGTTACCGAGGGGGAGACCCAGTACTTC. Amino acid sequence: CASSPRVTEGETQYF.

This clonotype came up a few times. The chain is built from TRBV29-1 and TRBJ2-1, with 12 nucleotides matching TRBD2. CDR1 and CDR2 from the germline V gene are SQVTM and ANQGSEA. With 4 bases clipped from V and 5 bases from J, the junction kept 3 bases outside the gene matches. The CDR3 has 14 residues. In DNA, the CDR3 is TGCAGCGTTGCGACTAGCGGGAGAAACAATGAGCAGTTCTTC. The encoded protein is CSVATSGRNNEQFF.

The chain employs TRBV7-9 and TRBJ2-5; D ambiguous. Trimming cost V 0 bases and J 5 bases, with 10 bases left between them. Germline V gene sequence: CDR1 SEHNR, CDR2 FQNEAQ (reference sequence). The CDR3 covers 14 residues. The CDR3 coding sequence is TGTGCCAGCAGCTTAGCCCTCCAGGTTGAGACCCAGTACTTC. Translation: CASSLALQVETQYF.

This clonotype has just one count. The chain combines TRBV29-1 with TRBJ2-1, with TRBD2 matching 10 bases. Trimming at V came to 4 bases and at J to 6 bases, leaving 3 bases not matched to a gene. Looked up from germline, CDR1 is SQVTM and CDR2 is ANQGSEA. This CDR3 has 13 amino acids. The CDR3 spells CSVASSGSNEQFF. As DNA, the CDR3 is TGCAGCGTTGCGTCTAGCGGGAGCAATGAGCAGTTCTTC.

The chain combines TRBV20-1 with TRBJ1-4; D unclear. The germline V gene has CDR1 DFQATT and CDR2 SNEGSKA (reference sequence). Trimming stripped 4 bases from V and 8 bases from J, with 14 bases between. CDR3 length equals 13 residues. The CDR3 protein is CSANLAEREKLFF. The CDR3, as DNA: TGCAGTGCTAACTTGGCGGAGCGGGAAAAACTGTTTTTT.

This clonotype occurred a few times. The chain uses TRBV7-9 and TRBJ2-1, with D tentatively TRBD1 or TRBD2 (5 bases each). Per germline, CDR1 SEHNR and CDR2 FQNEAQ (reference sequence). This CDR3 region has 12 residues. Trimming shortened V by 4 bases and J by 9 bases, and 10 bases separated the two germline ends. The CDR3 region is CASSWGRGEQFF. The CDR3 coding sequence is TGTGCCAGCAGCTGGGGCCGGGGTGAGCAGTTCTTC.

The genes are TRBV15 and TRBJ1-1, with 7 nucleotides matching TRBD1. The V gene end was trimmed by 5 bases and the J gene end by 2 bases; junction bases not matched to a gene: 8. The CDR3 contains 15 residues. Per the germline V gene, CDR1 is LNHNV and CDR2 is YYDKDF (reference sequence). The CDR3 DNA is TGTGCCACCAGCGATTACGGGACAGTTAACACTGAAGCTTTCTTT. Protein: CATSDYGTVNTEAFF.